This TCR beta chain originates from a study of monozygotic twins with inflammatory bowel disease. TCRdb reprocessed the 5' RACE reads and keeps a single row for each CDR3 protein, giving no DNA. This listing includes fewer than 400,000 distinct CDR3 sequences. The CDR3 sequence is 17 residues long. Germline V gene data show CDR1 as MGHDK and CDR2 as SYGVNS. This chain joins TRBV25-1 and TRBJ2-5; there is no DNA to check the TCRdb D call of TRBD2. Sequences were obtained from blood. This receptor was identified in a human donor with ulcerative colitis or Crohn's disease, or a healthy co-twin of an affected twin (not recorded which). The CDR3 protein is CAGATSGRSWQEETQYF.